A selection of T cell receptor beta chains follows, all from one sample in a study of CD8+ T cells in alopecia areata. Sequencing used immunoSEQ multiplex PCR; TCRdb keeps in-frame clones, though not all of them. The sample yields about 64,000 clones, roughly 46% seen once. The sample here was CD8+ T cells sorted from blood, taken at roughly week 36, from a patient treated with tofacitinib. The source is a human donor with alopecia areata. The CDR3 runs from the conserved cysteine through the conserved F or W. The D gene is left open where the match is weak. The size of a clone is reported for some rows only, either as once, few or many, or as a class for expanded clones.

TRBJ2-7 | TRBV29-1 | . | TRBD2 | TGCAGCGTTGAACGGACTAGCGGGAGCTCCTACGAGCAGTACTTC | CSVERTSGSSYEQYF
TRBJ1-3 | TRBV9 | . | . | TGTGCCAGCAGCGTATCATCCGTCGATCAGGGGATGACTGGAAACACCATATATTTT | CASSVSSVDQGMTGNTIYF
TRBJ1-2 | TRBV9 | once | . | TGTGCCAGCAGCGGGGGAGCTCGCAGGACGATGGATGGCTACACCTTC | CASSGGARRTMDGYTF
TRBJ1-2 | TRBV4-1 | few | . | TGCGCCAGCAGCCAAAACGACTATGGCTACACCTTC | CASSQNDYGYTF
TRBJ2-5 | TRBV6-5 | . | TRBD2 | TGTGCCACCTCAGGACTAGCGGGACCGGGAGAGACCCAGTACTTC | CATSGLAGPGETQYF
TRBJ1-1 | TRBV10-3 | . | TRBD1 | TGTGCCATCAGCAACGGGACAGCGAACACTGAAGCTTTCTTT | CAISNGTANTEAFF
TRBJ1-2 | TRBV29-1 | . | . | TGCAGCGTTGAAGCCAACGGGGCAGGGGGCTACACCTTC | CSVEANGAGGYTF
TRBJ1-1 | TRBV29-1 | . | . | TGCAGCGTTGAAGATGGCGGTGAAGCTTTCTTT | CSVEDGGEAFF
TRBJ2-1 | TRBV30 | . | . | TGTGCCTGGATTGGAGGAGGGGACGCGCGCCGTTGGAATGAGCAGTTCTTC | CAWIGGGDARRWNEQFF
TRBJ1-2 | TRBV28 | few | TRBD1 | TGTGCCAGCAGTTCGATAACTCAGGGGGTGGACTATGGCTACACCTTC | CASSSITQGVDYGYTF
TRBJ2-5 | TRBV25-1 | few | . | TGTGCCAGCATCAAGGGGGGGCGGCAAGAGACCCAGTACTTC | CASIKGGRQETQYF
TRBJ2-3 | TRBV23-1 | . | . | TGCGCCAGCAGACAACGCAAGGTTAATACGCAGTATTTT | CASRQRKVNTQYF
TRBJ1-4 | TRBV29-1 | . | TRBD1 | TGCAGCGTTGAAGCAGGGGGCCTGAATGAAAAACTGTTTTTT | CSVEAGGLNEKLFF
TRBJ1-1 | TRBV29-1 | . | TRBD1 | TGCAGCGGGCAGGACAGGGGCACTGAAGCTTTCTTT | CSGQDRGTEAFF
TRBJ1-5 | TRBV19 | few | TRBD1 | TGTGCCAGTAGTATTTCAAGGGGGCCAAATCAGCCCCAGCATTTT | CASSISRGPNQPQHF
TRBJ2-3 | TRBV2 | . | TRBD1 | TGTGCCAGCAGTGACGGACAGGACGCAGATACGCAGTATTTT | CASSDGQDADTQYF
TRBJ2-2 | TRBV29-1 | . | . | TGCAGCGTTGCACAGACCGGGGAGCTGTTTTTT | CSVAQTGELFF
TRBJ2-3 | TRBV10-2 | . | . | TGCGCCAGCAGTGAGTTGACAGATACGCAGTATTTT | CASSELTDTQYF
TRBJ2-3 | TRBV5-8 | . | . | TGTGCCAGCAGCTTGGTGACTAGGGGAACAGATACGCAGTATTTT | CASSLVTRGTDTQYF
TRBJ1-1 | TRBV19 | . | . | TGTGCCAGTAAGGACACTGAAGCTTTCTTT | CASKDTEAFF
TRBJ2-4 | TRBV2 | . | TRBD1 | TGTGCCGGACAGGTCCCCAACAAAAACATTCAGTACTTC | CAGQVPNKNIQYF
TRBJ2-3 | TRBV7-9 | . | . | TGTGCCAGCCCTCATCCACGGGATTACACAGATACGCAGTATTTT | CASPHPRDYTDTQYF
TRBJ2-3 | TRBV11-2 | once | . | TGTGCCAGCAGCTCGGGCCGACAGCAGACTGATACGCAGTATTTT | CASSSGRQQTDTQYF
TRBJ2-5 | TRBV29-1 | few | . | TGCAGCAACTCGAAGGGAGGGGGAGAGACCCAGTACTTC | CSNSKGGGETQYF
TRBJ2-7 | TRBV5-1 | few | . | TGCGCCAGCAGCTTGTTGTCCCCCACAGCCTCCGTGAACTACGAGCAGTACTTC | CASSLLSPTASVNYEQYF
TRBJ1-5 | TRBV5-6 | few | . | TGTGCCAGCAGCTTGGCATACAATCAGCCCCAGCATTTT | CASSLAYNQPQHF
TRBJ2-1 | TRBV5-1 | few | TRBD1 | TGCGCCAGCAGCCCGATTACAGGGGGAGAGCAGTTCTTC | CASSPITGGEQFF
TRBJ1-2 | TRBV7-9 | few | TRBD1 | TGTGCCAGCAGCTCAACTATGGGGACAGGGGACTATGGCTACACCTTC | CASSSTMGTGDYGYTF
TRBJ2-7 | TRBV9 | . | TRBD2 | TGTGCCAGCAGACTAGCGGGAGGCTACGAGCAGTACTTC | CASRLAGGYEQYF
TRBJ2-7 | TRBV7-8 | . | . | TGTGCCAGCAGCTCGGGGGACGGGTCCTACGAGCAGTACTTC | CASSSGDGSYEQYF
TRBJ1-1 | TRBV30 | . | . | TGTGCCTGGACCCTCTCCGGGAGGCGGGCGGACACTGAAGCTTTCTTT | CAWTLSGRRADTEAFF
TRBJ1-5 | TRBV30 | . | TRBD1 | TGTGCCTGGGCAGAAGGGACAGTCTCAAATCAGCCCCAGCATTTT | CAWAEGTVSNQPQHF
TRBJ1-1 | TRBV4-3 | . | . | TGCGCCAGCAGCCCAAATGAGGGAAACACTGAAGCTTTCTTT | CASSPNEGNTEAFF
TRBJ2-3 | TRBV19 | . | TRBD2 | TGTGCCAGTACCACTAGCGGGAGAGGGACAGATACGCAGTATTTT | CASTTSGRGTDTQYF
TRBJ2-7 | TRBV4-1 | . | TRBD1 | TGCGCCAGCAGCCAAGAACCCACAGGGGGTGACCCGGGTGAGCAGTACTTC | CASSQEPTGGDPGEQYF
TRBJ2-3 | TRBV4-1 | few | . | TGCGCCAGCAGCCAAGTAGGAGGAGATACGCAGTATTTT | CASSQVGGDTQYF
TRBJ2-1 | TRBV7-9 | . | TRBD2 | TGTGCCAGCGGGAGGGGACCCGAGCAGTTCTTC | CASGRGPEQFF
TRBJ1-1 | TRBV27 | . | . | TGTGCCAGCAGTTTGGGACCCTCGAGGACTGAAGCTTTCTTT | CASSLGPSRTEAFF
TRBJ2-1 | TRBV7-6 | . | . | TGTGCCAGCAGCTTGAACTCCTACAATGAGCAGTTCTTC | CASSLNSYNEQFF
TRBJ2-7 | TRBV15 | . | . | TGTGCCACCAGCAGAGACTCGACAGTGCCAGACGAGCAGTACTTC | CATSRDSTVPDEQYF
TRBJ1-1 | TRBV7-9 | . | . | TGTGCCAGCAGCCTCTTCACCAGGGAAGAAGCTTTCTTT | CASSLFTREEAFF
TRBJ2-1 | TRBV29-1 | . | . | TGCAGCGTCGTCGGGAACAATGAGCAGTTCTTC | CSVVGNNEQFF
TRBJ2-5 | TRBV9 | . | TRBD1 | TGTGCCAGCAGCGTAGGAGGGGGCGTTCTGATGGAGACCCAGTACTTC | CASSVGGGVLMETQYF
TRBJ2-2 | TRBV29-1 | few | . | TGCAGCGTTGACGGGACAATGAACACCGGGGAGCTGTTTTTT | CSVDGTMNTGELFF
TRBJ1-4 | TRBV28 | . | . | TGTGCCAGCAGTTTTTTGTTGGCAGGGGCCAGCCCCAAACTGTTTTTT | CASSFLLAGASPKLFF
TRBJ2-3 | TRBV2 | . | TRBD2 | TGTGCCAGCAGTGATTTAGCGGGAGAGGGAGATACGCAGTATTTT | CASSDLAGEGDTQYF
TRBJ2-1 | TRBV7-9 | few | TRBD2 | TGTGCCAGCAGCCAAGTAGGGGGACTAGCGGGAGTGGAGCAGTTCTTC | CASSQVGGLAGVEQFF
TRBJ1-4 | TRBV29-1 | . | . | TGCAGCGTTCGCCTCGGTGAAAAACTGTTTTTT | CSVRLGEKLFF
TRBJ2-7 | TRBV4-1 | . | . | TGCGCCAGCAGCCAAGGGACTAACACCTACGAGCAGTACTTC | CASSQGTNTYEQYF
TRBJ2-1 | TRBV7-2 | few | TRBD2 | TGTGCCAGCAGCTTATCTAGCGGGAGGGGGAATGAGCAGTTCTTC | CASSLSSGRGNEQFF
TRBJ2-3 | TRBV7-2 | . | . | TGTGCCAGCAGCCGATCCGGGACTGGGGGTAGCACAGATACGCAGTATTTT | CASSRSGTGGSTDTQYF
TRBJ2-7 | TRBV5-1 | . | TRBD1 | TGCGCCAGCAGCGAGACAGGGTTTTCCTACGAGCAGTACTTC | CASSETGFSYEQYF
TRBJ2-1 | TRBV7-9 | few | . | TGTGCCAGCAGGGTTTACAATGAGCAGTTCTTC | CASRVYNEQFF
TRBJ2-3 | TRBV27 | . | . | TGTGCCAGCAAGCGACACGGCACAGATACGCAGTATTTT | CASKRHGTDTQYF